Below, 18 T cell receptor beta chains from the same sample are listed, as sequenced in a study of blood T cell repertoires in COVID-19. Profiled with immunoSEQ multiplex PCR; TCRdb holds only in-frame clones, not every one. The sample contains roughly 300,000 clones, 85% to 90% of which appear only once. What was sequenced was peripheral blood. The receptors stem from a woman in her 40s who had recovered from COVID-19.

The rearrangement links TRBV9 to TRBJ2-1, with 12 nucleotides matching TRBD2. This CDR3 is 16 amino acids long. Germline V gene data show CDR1 as SGDLS and CDR2 as YYNGEE. The trim removed 3 bases at V and 9 bases at J, leaving 10 bases unmatched. CDR3 nucleotide sequence: TGTGCCAGCAGCGCCCTAGCGGGGGGGTTTAGGGGTGAGCAGTTCTTC. Protein: CASSALAGGFRGEQFF.

The V gene is TRBV11-3, the J gene TRBJ2-3; possibly TRBD2 for D (7 bases). The germline CDR1 and CDR2 sequences are SGHNT and YENEEA. Trimming pared 5 bases from V and 5 bases from J, leaving 23 bases between. There are 17 residues in the CDR3. For the CDR3, the DNA is TGTGCCAGCAGCGGAACCTCCTGGGGGGGGGCCAAAGATACGCAGTATTTT. This codes for CASSGTSWGGAKDTQYF. Full variable domain (outside the CDR3, taken from reference TRBV11-3 and TRBJ2-3): EAGVVQSPRYKIIEKKQPVAFWCNPISGHNTLYWYLQNLGQGPELLIRYENEEAVDDSQLPKDRFSAERLKGVDSTLKIQPAELGDSAVYLCASSGTSWGGAKDTQYFGPGTRLTVL.

This clone was counted a single time. The J gene is TRBJ1-1, the V gene TRBV29-1, with 7 bases aligning to TRBD1. CDR1 is SQVTM, CDR2 ANQGSEA, per germline. J lost 5 bases, V lost 7 bases, and 16 bases had no gene match. This CDR3 is built from 15 residues. In DNA, the CDR3 is TGCAGCGCGAAGGAGACAGGGAGAGGGGAGACTGAAGCTTTCTTT. This sequence encodes CSAKETGRGETEAFF.

The chain recombines TRBV6-5 with TRBJ1-1, with D unclear. Germline loops: CDR1 MNHEY, CDR2 SVGAGI. Deletions cut 3 bases from V and 0 bases from J, with 11 bases between. The CDR3 sequence is 15 residues long. In DNA, the CDR3 is TGTGCCAGCAGTTATTCGGGATCCATGAACACTGAAGCTTTCTTT. Translating it yields CASSYSGSMNTEAFF.

The V gene is TRBV27, the J gene TRBJ1-1; possibly TRBD1 for D (6 bases). V lost 2 bases to trimming and J lost 1 base, with 11 bases between them. Germline CDR1 MNHEY, CDR2 SMNVEV (reference sequence). This CDR3 contains 15 residues. CDR3 in DNA: TGTGCCAGCAGTTTAGGTCGGACAGCGAACACTGAAGCTTTCTTT. This translates into CASSLGRTANTEAFF.

This chain joins TRBV7-9 and TRBJ2-2; the D gene is possibly TRBD1 (6 bases). The CDR3 has 14 residues. The germline V and J ends were trimmed by 5 bases and 6 bases, with 13 bases remaining between them. The germline V gene encodes CDR1 SEHNR and CDR2 FQNEAQ (reference sequence). The CDR3 DNA reads as TGTGCCAGCAGCCCCACAACAGGGCCCGGGGAGCTGTTTTTT. Translating gives CASSPTTGPGELFF.

The V and J genes are TRBV18 and TRBJ2-4; D might be TRBD1 (6 bases). Germline lookup yields CDR1 KGHSH and CDR2 LQKENI. The CDR3 extends over 13 amino acids. V was pared by 3 bases and J by 3 bases, with 6 bases between. CDR3 DNA: TGTGCCAGCTCACCGGACAGCAAAAACATTCAGTACTTC. Translation: CASSPDSKNIQYF.

The chain couples TRBV6-1 to TRBJ1-6; D not resolved. V was shortened by 1 base and J by 16 bases, with 8 bases between the two germline ends. The germline V gene has CDR1 MNHNS and CDR2 SASEGT. The CDR3 is 11 residues long. The CDR3 reads CASSEVRDLHF. CDR3 nucleotide sequence: TGTGCCAGCAGTGAAGTTCGGGATCTCCACTTT.

The J gene is TRBJ2-7, the V gene TRBV5-4; maybe TRBD1 (5 bases). Germline V lookup: CDR1 SGHNT, CDR2 YYREEE (reference sequence). The CDR3 runs to 13 residues. V was cut by 4 bases and J by 3 bases, with 11 bases left in between. In DNA, the CDR3 is TGTGCCAGCAGCCACCAGACAGACTACGAGCAGTACTTC. This translates into CASSHQTDYEQYF.

V gene TRBV7-2 combines with J gene TRBJ1-1; 7 bases are a match to TRBD1. Trimming cost V 6 bases and J 4 bases; bases outside gene matches: 5. The germline gives CDR1 SGHTA, CDR2 FQGNSA. This CDR3 contains 13 residues. This chain's CDR3 is CASRTGSGTEAFF. Written as DNA, the CDR3 is TGTGCCAGCAGGACAGGGTCAGGCACTGAAGCTTTCTTT.

The chain recombines TRBV4-3 with TRBJ1-4, with TRBD1 identical over 9 bases. This CDR3 region has 19 residues. The germline V gene has CDR1 LGHNA and CDR2 YSLEER. V gave up 7 bases and J gave up 3 bases; unmatched junction bases: 18. The CDR3 coding sequence is TGCGCCAGCACTCCATCCCCGGGACAGGGAAGTTCAGCTAATGAAAAACTGTTTTTT. Encoded protein: CASTPSPGQGSSANEKLFF.

The V gene is TRBV5-4, the J gene TRBJ1-2; D remains ambiguous. Germline V lookup: CDR1 SGHNT, CDR2 YYREEE (reference sequence). The V and J ends lost 0 bases and 0 bases respectively, with 6 bases between them. The CDR3 covers 14 residues. The CDR3 coding sequence is TGTGCCAGCAGCTTGGACCGAGCTAACTATGGCTACACCTTC. Amino acid sequence: CASSLDRANYGYTF.

The gene calls are TRBV10-1 and TRBJ2-7, with D unclear. The CDR3 sequence is 11 residues long. V was pared by 3 bases and J by 7 bases, with 7 bases between. CDR1 and CDR2 from the germline V gene are WNHNN and SYGVQD (reference sequence). The CDR3, as DNA: TGCGCCAGCAGTGACTTCGGGGAGCAGTACTTC. Encoded protein: CASSDFGEQYF.

The chain is built from TRBV9 and TRBJ1-3; D unresolved. Per the germline V gene, CDR1 is SGDLS and CDR2 is YYNGEE. With 3 bases removed from V and 0 bases from J, the gap between germline ends came to 10 bases. The CDR3 length is 15 residues. DNA of the CDR3: TGTGCCAGCAGCGCACAGATTAGCTCTGGAAACACCATATATTTT. This translates into CASSAQISSGNTIYF.

In its sample, this clone was seen once. The chain uses TRBV7-3 and TRBJ2-7, with 9 bases identical to TRBD1. CDR1 and CDR2 from the germline V gene are SGHTA and FQGTGA. The CDR3 extends over 14 amino acids. V was clipped by 5 bases and J by 6 bases; unmatched bases: 8. The CDR3 loop is CASSLRDRDSEQYF. CDR3 DNA: TGTGCCAGCAGCCTCCGGGACAGGGATAGCGAGCAGTACTTC.

The chain recombines TRBV6-2 or TRBV6-3 with TRBJ1-2; 10 positions agree with TRBD1. V gave up 0 bases and J gave up 4 bases; unmatched junction bases: 11. This CDR3 is built from 18 residues. CDR1 MNHEY and CDR2 SVGEGT come from the germline V gene. The CDR3: CASSYSGDRGREGYGYTF. In nucleotides, the CDR3 is TGTGCCAGCAGTTACTCGGGGGACAGGGGAAGAGAGGGCTATGGCTACACCTTC.

The chain recombines TRBV30 with TRBJ1-6; D ambiguous. CDR3 size: 14 residues. The V gene lost 4 bases and the J gene lost 10 bases, with 17 bases spanning the gap. The germline V gene encodes CDR1 GTSNPN and CDR2 SVGIG (reference sequence). The CDR3 region has the DNA TGTGCCTGGACTCCCCTGGGCCCCTCGTCACCCCTCCACTTT. This sequence encodes CAWTPLGPSSPLHF. Filled out from reference TRBV30 and TRBJ1-6, the complete variable domain reads SQTIHQWPATLVQPVGSPLSLECTVEGTSNPNLYWYRQAAGRGLQLLFYSVGIGQISSEVPQNLSASRPQDRQFILSSKKLLLSDSGFYLCAWTPLGPSSPLHFGNGTRLTVT.

This chain links TRBV20-1 with TRBJ2-7; 10 nucleotides match TRBD1. Trimming removed 3 bases from V and 4 bases from J; junction bases left unmatched: 6. The CDR3 sequence is 14 residues long. Germline V gene data show CDR1 as DFQATT and CDR2 as SNEGSKA (reference sequence). CDR3 coding DNA: TGCAGTGCTAGTTCCGGGACAGGGGTATACGAGCAGTACTTC. It is translated as CSASSGTGVYEQYF.